This T cell receptor beta chain was found in a study of T cell changes during pregnancy in multiple sclerosis. CDR1 is LNHDA and CDR2 is SQIVND in the germline V gene (reference sequence). CDR3 size: 17 residues. V lost 6 bases, J lost 7 bases, and 24 bases lay in between. Sequencing used immunoSEQ multiplex PCR; TCRdb keeps in-frame clones, though not all of them. The table lists roughly 30,000 clones, 90% to 95% of them singletons. The rearrangement uses TRBV19 and TRBJ2-2; tentatively, D is TRBD2 (5 bases). This receptor was taken from a female donor with multiple sclerosis, enrolled in a pregnancy study. The source material was CD4+ T cells from peripheral blood mononuclear cells, sampled in the second trimester of pregnancy. DNA for the CDR3: TGTGCCAGTAGAATCCGGGCTAGCCCGACGTTAGGCGGGGAGCTGTTTTTT. Translating it yields CASRIRASPTLGGELFF.